The following is a T cell receptor beta chain sequence with its context. Its cognate antigen has yet to be identified. Base quality data are lacking; no much larger clone is found one base away. The treatment or condition tag for this specimen amounts to: roughly nine-day PBMC culture with coronavirus spike peptide pools or control peptides (ViraFEST assay). The ViraFEST assay was used in the study, in which antigen-specific T cells were expanded with peptide pools and expanded clonotypes were subsequently identified by TCR sequencing. Positive SARS-CoV-2 PCR tests in the convalescent patients dated from March to December 2020, before Alpha, Beta and Delta variants emerged in the United States. Each well held some 2 million PBMCs cultured in IMDM containing approximately 5.3% human AB serum and approximately 9.4 IU/ml IL-2, with roughly 9.2 ug/ml peptide pools added. Half of the culture medium was replaced with fresh IL-2-containing medium on days 3 and 7. After approximately 11 days of culture, CD4+ T cells were isolated by negative selection with the EasySep CD4+ T cell isolation kit. PBMCs were separated from whole blood using Ficoll-Paque Plus gradient centrifugation and then either used fresh or cryopreserved at -140C. In general, triplicate wells were set up for every culture condition.

Library construction relied on PCR. At the Johns Hopkins FTIC core, DNA from the cultured CD4+ T cells underwent TCR sequencing with the Oncomine TCR Beta short-read assay. The QIAamp micro DNA kit was used to extract genomic DNA from the cultured CD4+ T cells. The Oncomine TCR Beta libraries from cultured CD4+ T cells were pooled using unique dual indexes and then sequenced on an Illumina iSeq 100. In the original analysis: Non-productive sequences were removed, and CDR3s not starting with C, not ending with F or W, or shorter than 7 amino acids were discarded. Antigen-specific clonotypes were identified using the MANAFEST web application through comparison of peptide-stimulated wells with reference and other culture wells. Positive clones required FDR below 0.05, an odds ratio above 5, and productive frequency above 0.1% in at least two of three replicate wells. Cross-reactive clonotypes were defined as significantly expanded in both SARS-CoV-2 spike wells and at least one common cold coronavirus spike condition. Levenshtein distances (stringdist) and unrooted phylogenetic trees (ape) in R version 3.6.1 were used to assess CDR3 homology. TCRdb took the public reads, trimmed them with fastp at Q25, ran MiXCR for clone calling and kept in-frame beta chains. Rows are unified per CDR3 protein, each entry keeping the most common DNA and genes. The V and J calls and clone size come from TCRdb's table, not from the authors' own analysis. The sample contains about 20,000 distinct CDR3 sequences, less than 65% of them found a single time. Of the sample, around 9.3% is held by the ten largest clones.

CDR1 and CDR2 were assigned from the germline V gene as SGHVS and FQNEAQ. Trimming takes 5 bases from V and 7 bases from J, and the germline ends sit 15 bases apart. The CDR3, cysteine through phenylalanine, is 15 amino acids long. Only the CDR3 DNA is retained, 45 bases long and in frame from the first base. These data belong to a study of vaccination and CD4 T cells after COVID-19 (dated by TCRdb to 2021 to 2024). Regarding the research as a whole: SARS-CoV-2 positivity had been established in the convalescent patients by nasal swab PCR, and mild disease was recorded in several of these patients and severe disease in one. Six males and four females were included in the convalescent cohort, with two Hispanic individuals, seven Caucasians, two Asians and one multiracial person represented. Each participant got two doses of either the Pfizer-BioNTech BNT162b2 vaccine (n=8) or the Moderna mRNA-1273 vaccine (n=2). Post-COVID blood samples were collected from convalescent patients a median of approximately 100 days after diagnosis, with a range of about 30 to 161 days. The time from the second vaccine dose to post-vaccine blood sampling had a median of around 72 days and ranged from about 14 to 241 days. Overlapping spike peptide pools from SARS-CoV-2 and from the common cold coronaviruses HCoV-NL63, HCoV-OC43 and HCoV-229E were used as culture stimuli. Control cultures used a CEFX viral epitope pool as positive control, an HIV-1 Nef peptide pool as negative control, or no peptide. The spike-specific CD4+ TCR repertoire was compared before and after mRNA vaccination in over 9 COVID-19 convalescent patients and a handful of infection-naive healthy vaccine recipients. Overall study outcomes, separate from this receptor: In convalescent patients, a median approximately 83% of post-vaccine SARS-CoV-2-reactive clones were detected only after vaccination, and vaccine-specific priming was suggested by this finding. The number of convalescent patients in the study was relatively small, and the study did not examine early timepoints following natural infection. Nearly all vaccine-specific clones in convalescent patients (304 of 307) were mono-reactive for SARS-CoV-2 spike rather than cross-reactive with common cold coronaviruses. The median number of SARS-CoV-2-reactive clonotypes rose from around 20 after infection to 38 after vaccination, but the change was not significant.

The sequence came from a human donor who had recovered from COVID-19. The rearranged chain carries TRBV7-8 and TRBJ1-6, and the D gene may be TRBD1, 6 bases matching. The sample consisted of CD4+ T cells from blood, cultured in vitro, taken after SARS-CoV-2 vaccination. For the CDR3, the sequence is CASSDTGLRNSPLHF. The DNA sequence is given as TGTGCCAGCAGCGACACAGGGTTAAGGAATTCACCCCTCCACTTT. Supplemented by the reference TRBV7-8 and TRBJ1-6 proteins around the CDR3, the complete variable domain is GAGVSQSPRYKVAKRGQDVALRCDPISGHVSLFWYQQALGQGPEFLTYFQNEAQLDKSGLPSDRFFAERPEGSVSTLKIQRTQQEDSAVYLCASSDTGLRNSPLHFGNGTRLTVT.